The source of this T cell receptor beta chain is a study of shared T cell receptors in the human thymus. Assay used: immunoSEQ multiplex PCR; TCRdb lists only in-frame clones, some missing. The table shows over 450,000 clones, with around 82% occurring only once. V dropped 0 bases and J dropped 2; count of bases not matched to a gene: 8. Germline CDR1 reads LGHNA; CDR2 reads YSLEER. This CDR3 region has 17 residues. This sample also belongs to another study, concerning human thymus T cells.

The sample taken for sequencing was thymocytes. This clonotype was obtained from a boy in the first two years of life with a congenital heart defect. This sequence joins TRBV4-3 and TRBJ2-5; TRBD2 matches 8 bases. The CDR3 sequence is CASSQDRGGGPQETQYF. In DNA form, the CDR3 reads TGCGCCAGCAGCCAAGATCGGGGGGGAGGGCCTCAAGAGACCCAGTACTTC.